These 5 T cell receptor beta chains share one sample of origin, sequenced in a study of cytomegalovirus exposure and HLA in healthy donors (dated by TCRdb to about 2017). The library came from the immunoSEQ multiplex PCR assay. TCRdb mirrors the immuneACCESS table, restricted to in-frame sequences. Some clones are absent from its copies; in checked studies, under half trace to an unresolved V gene, and the reason for the others is unknown. The sample includes around 400,000 clones, with 86% observed a single time. Of the sample, 0.8% to 0.85% falls within the top ten clones. Sequences were obtained from PBMCs. The source is a woman aged 18-29 years in good health and CMV-seronegative.

This clone showed up just once. J is TRBJ2-7 and V is TRBV6-5, with no clear D. The CDR3 covers 11 residues. CDR1 is MNHEY and CDR2 is SVGAGI in the germline V gene. The V end was cut by 4 bases, the J end by 3 bases, with 4 bases between. The CDR3 sequence is CASSSLYEQYF. The CDR3 DNA reads TGTGCCAGCAGTTCCCTCTACGAGCAGTACTTC.

This clone was counted only a few times. The chain joins TRBV7-9 to TRBJ2-7, with D perhaps TRBD1 (5 bases). Trimming took 5 bases from V and 3 from J, leaving 20 bases between them. Germline V gives CDR1 SEHNR, CDR2 FQNEAQ (reference sequence). CDR3 size: 16 residues. CDR3: CASSPPSGMGLYEQYF. The CDR3 DNA reads TGTGCCAGCAGCCCGCCATCAGGGATGGGGCTCTACGAGCAGTACTTC.

V usage is TRBV30 and J usage is TRBJ2-5, with TRBD2 matching over 12 bases. From germline, CDR1 is GTSNPN and CDR2 SVGIG (reference sequence). There are 15 residues in the CDR3. Trimming removed 7 bases from V and 4 bases from J; junction bases left unmatched: 10. The CDR3, as DNA: TGTGCCTCCTCTAGCGGGAGGGCCGGTGGAGAGACCCAGTACTTC. Its protein is CASSSGRAGGETQYF.

DNA of the CDR3: TGTGCCTGGAGGGGCCTTACTAACACTGAAGCTTTCTTT. This gives the protein CAWRGLTNTEAFF. The chain couples TRBV30 to TRBJ1-1; D call uncertain. The CDR3 loop spans 13 amino acids. The V gene's germline CDR1 is GTSNPN and CDR2 SVGIG (reference sequence). Trimming cost V 3 bases and J 2 bases, with 10 bases left between them.

The CDR3: CASSLVLAGVGETQYF. The CDR3 coding sequence is TGCGCCAGCAGCTTGGTACTAGCGGGAGTGGGCGAGACCCAGTACTTC. V and J are TRBV5-1 and TRBJ2-5; 11 bases are shared with TRBD2. The CDR3 runs to 16 residues. After removal of 0 bases from V and 5 bases from J, the junction contained 6 bases not matched to a gene. The germline gives CDR1 SGHRS, CDR2 YFSETQ.